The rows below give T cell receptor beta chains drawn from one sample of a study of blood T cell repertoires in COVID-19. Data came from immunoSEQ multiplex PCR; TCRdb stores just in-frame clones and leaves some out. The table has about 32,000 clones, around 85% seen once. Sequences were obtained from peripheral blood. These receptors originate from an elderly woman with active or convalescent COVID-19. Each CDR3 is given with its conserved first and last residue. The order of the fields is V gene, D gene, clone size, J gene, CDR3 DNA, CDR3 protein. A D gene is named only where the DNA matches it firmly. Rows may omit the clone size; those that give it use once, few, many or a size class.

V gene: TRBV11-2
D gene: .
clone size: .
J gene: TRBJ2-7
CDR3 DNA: TGTGCCAGCAGCAGAGACAGTCTATCCTACGAGCAGTACTTC
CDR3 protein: CASSRDSLSYEQYF

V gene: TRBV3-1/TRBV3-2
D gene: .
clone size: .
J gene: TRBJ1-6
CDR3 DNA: TGTGCCAGCAGCCAAGCACTAGGGAATGGTTCACCCCTCCACTTT
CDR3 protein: CASSQALGNGSPLHF

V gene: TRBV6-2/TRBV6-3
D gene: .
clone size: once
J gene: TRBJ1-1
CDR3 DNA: TGTGCCAGCAGTTATGAAGGGGCTGAAGCTTTCTTT
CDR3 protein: CASSYEGAEAFF

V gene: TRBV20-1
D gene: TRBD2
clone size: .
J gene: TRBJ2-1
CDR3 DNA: TGCAGTGCTAGTTCGGGGACTAGCTTACGCAATGAGCAGTTCTTC
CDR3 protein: CSASSGTSLRNEQFF

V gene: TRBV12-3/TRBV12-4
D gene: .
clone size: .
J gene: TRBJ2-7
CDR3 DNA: TGTGCCAGCAGTTTAGGCCGAGGGTACGAGCAGTACTTC
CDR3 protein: CASSLGRGYEQYF

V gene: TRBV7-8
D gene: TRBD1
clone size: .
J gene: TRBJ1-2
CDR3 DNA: TGTGCCAGCAGCTTAGCCGGGACAGAGGGCTACACCTTC
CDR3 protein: CASSLAGTEGYTF

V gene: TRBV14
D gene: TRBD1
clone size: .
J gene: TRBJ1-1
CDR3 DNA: TGTGCCAGCAGCCCCCCCGGGACAGGGGGATGCACTGAAGCTTTCTTT
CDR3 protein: CASSPPGTGGCTEAFF

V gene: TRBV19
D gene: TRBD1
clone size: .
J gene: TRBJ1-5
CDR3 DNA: TGTGCCAGTATTAAGGACAGGACACGCAATCAGCCCCAGCATTTT
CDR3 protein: CASIKDRTRNQPQHF

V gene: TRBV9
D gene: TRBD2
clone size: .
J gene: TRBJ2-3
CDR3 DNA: TGTGCCAGCAGCGTAGGAGGCGGGGGGGCTTCAGATACGCAGTATTTT
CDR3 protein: CASSVGGGGASDTQYF

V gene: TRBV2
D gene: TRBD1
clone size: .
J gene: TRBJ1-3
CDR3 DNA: TGTGCCAGCAGTCCCCGACAGGGCCTCTCTGGAAACACCATATATTTT
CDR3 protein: CASSPRQGLSGNTIYF

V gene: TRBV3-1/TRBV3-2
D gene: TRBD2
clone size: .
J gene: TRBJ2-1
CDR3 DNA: TGTGCCAGCACCCTAGGAGGACTAGCGGACAATGAGCAGTTCTTC
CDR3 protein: CASTLGGLADNEQFF

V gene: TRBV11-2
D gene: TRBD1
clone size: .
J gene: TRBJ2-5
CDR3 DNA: TGTGCCAGCAGCTTCGGGACAGCGCAAGAGACCCAGTACTTC
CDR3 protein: CASSFGTAQETQYF

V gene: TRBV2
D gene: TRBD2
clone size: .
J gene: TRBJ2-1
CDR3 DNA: TGTGCCAGCAGTGAGGTGCGGGGGGGCTCCCATGAGCAGTTCTTC
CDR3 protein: CASSEVRGGSHEQFF

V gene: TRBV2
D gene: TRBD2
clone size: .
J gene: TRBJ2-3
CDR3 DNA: TGTGCCAGCAGTGCCCAGACTAGCTATTACACAGATACGCAGTATTTT
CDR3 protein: CASSAQTSYYTDTQYF

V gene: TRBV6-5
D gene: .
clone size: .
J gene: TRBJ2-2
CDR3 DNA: TGTGCCAGCAGCCAGAGTCGACAGGTTCCCGGGGAGCTGTTTTTT
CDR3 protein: CASSQSRQVPGELFF

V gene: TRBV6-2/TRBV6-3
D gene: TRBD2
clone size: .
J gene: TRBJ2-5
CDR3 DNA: TGTGCCAGCAGTTACACCCCACTAGCGGGGGAGACCCAGTACTTC
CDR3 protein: CASSYTPLAGETQYF

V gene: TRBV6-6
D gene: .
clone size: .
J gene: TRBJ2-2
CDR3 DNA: TGTGCCAGCAGTTTACAAGGGGGAAAGGTCGGGGAGCTGTTTTTT
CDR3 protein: CASSLQGGKVGELFF

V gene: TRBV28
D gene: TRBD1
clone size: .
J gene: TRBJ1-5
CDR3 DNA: TGTGCCAGCAGTTTACCGGGACAGTTTCAGCCCCAGCATTTT
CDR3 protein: CASSLPGQFQPQHF

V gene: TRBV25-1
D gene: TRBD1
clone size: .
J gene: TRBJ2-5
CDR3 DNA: TGTGCCAGCAGAGTGGGACAGGGCTGGACCCAGTACTTC
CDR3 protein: CASRVGQGWTQYF

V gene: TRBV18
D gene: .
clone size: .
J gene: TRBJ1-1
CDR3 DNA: TGTGCCAGCTCAGCTGACAGGAACACTGAAGCTTTCTTT
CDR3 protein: CASSADRNTEAFF

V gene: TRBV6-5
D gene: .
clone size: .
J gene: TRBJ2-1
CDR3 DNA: TGTGCCAGCAGTTACCGGGGAAATGAGCAGTTCTTC
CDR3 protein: CASSYRGNEQFF

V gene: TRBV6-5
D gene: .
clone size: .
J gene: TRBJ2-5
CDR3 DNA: TGTGCCAGCAGTTACGGCAGGGTCCAAGAGACCCAGTACTTC
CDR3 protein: CASSYGRVQETQYF

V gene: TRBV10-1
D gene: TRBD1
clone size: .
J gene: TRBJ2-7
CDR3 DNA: TGCGCCAGCAGTGCACCTGAGGACAGGGGGTCCTACGAGCAGTACTTC
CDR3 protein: CASSAPEDRGSYEQYF

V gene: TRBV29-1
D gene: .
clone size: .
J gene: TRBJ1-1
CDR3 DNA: TGCAGTTGCTCGGGATCGGGGTACACTGAAGCTTTCTTT
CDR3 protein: CSCSGSGYTEAFF

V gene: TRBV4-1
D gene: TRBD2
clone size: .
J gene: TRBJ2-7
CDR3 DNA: TGCGCCAGCAGCCAAGATACGACTAGCGGGGGTGCAACCTACGAGCAGTACTTC
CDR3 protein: CASSQDTTSGGATYEQYF

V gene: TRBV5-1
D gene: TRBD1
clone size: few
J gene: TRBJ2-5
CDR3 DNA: TGCGCCAGCAGCTTGGGGGACAGGGTCCAAGAGACCCAGTACTTC
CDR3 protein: CASSLGDRVQETQYF

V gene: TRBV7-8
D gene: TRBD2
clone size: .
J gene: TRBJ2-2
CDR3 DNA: TGTGCCAGCAGCTTAAGTCTAGCGGGAACCGGGGAGCTGTTTTTT
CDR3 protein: CASSLSLAGTGELFF

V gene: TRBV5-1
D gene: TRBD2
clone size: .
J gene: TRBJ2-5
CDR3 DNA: TGCGCCAGCAGCTCCTTGGCGGGGGGACAAGAGACCCAGTACTTC
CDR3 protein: CASSSLAGGQETQYF

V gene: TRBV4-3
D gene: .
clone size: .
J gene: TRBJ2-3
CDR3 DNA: TGCGCCAGCAGCCAAGCCGTCCCAGATACGCAGTATTTT
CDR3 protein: CASSQAVPDTQYF

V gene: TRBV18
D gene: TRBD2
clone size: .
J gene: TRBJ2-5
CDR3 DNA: TGTGCCAGCTCACCCCGGACTAGCGGAGAACAAGAGACCCAGTACTTC
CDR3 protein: CASSPRTSGEQETQYF

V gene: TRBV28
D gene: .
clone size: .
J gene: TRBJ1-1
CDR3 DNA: TGTGCCAGCAGCAGGGACACTGAAGCTTTCTTT
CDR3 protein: CASSRDTEAFF

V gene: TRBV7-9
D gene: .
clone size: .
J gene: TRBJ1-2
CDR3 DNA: TGTGCCAGCAGCTTAAGCCAGGGGAACTATGGCTACACCTTC
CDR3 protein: CASSLSQGNYGYTF

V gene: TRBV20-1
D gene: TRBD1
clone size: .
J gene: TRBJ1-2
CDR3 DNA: TGCAGTGCTAGTTCTGACAGGGGGTTTGATGGCTACACCTTC
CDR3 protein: CSASSDRGFDGYTF

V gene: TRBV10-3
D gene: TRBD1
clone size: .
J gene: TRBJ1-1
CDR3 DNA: TGTGCCATCAGTGAGAGGGGACAGGGGGCCCACACTGAAGCTTTCTTT
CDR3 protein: CAISERGQGAHTEAFF

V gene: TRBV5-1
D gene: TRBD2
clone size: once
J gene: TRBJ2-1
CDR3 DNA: TGCGCCAGCAGCTCGCTAGCGGGCCTCTACAATGAGCAGTTCTTC
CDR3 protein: CASSSLAGLYNEQFF